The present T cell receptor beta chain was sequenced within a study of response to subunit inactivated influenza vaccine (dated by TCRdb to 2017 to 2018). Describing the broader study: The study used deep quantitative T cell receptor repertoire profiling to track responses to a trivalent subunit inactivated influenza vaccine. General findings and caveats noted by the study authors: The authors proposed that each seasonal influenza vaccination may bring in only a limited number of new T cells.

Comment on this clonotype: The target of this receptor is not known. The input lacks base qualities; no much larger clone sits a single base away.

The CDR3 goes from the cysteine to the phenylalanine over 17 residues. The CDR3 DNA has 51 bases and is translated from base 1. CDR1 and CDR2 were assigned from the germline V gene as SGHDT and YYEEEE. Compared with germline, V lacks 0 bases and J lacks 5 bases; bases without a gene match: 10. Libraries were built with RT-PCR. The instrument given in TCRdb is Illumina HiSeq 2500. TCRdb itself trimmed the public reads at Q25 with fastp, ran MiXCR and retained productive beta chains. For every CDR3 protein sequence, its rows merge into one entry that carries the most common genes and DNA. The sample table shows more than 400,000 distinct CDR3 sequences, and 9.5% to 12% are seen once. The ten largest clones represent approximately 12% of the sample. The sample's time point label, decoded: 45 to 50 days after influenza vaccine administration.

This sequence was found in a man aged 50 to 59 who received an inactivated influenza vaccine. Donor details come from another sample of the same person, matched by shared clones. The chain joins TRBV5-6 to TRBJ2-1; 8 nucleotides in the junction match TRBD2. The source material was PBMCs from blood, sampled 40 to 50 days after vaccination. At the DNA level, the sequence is TGTGCCAGCAGCTTGGTGACGGGGGGGCTTGACGACAATGAGCAGTTCTTC. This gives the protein CASSLVTGGLDDNEQFF.